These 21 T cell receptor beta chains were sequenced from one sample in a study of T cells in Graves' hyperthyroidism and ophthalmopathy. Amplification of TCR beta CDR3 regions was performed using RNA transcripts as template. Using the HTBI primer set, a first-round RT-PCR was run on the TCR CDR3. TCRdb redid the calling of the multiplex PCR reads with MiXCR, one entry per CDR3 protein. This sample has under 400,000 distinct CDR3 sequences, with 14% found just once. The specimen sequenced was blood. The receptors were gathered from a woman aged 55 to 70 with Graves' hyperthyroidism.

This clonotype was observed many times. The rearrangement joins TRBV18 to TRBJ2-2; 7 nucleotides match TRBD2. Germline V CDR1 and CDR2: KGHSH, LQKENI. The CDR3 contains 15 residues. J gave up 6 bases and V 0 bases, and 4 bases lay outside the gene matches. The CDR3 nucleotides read TGTGCCAGCTCACCACCCCGACTAGCACCCGGGGAGCTGTTTTTT. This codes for CASSPPRLAPGELFF.

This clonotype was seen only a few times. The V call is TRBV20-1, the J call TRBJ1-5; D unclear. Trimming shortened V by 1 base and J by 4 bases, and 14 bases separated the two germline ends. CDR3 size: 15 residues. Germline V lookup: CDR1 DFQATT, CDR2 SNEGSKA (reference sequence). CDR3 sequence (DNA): TGCAGTGCTAGAGCGGGTTCCCGAGCAAATCAGCCCCAGCATTTT. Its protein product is CSARAGSRANQPQHF.

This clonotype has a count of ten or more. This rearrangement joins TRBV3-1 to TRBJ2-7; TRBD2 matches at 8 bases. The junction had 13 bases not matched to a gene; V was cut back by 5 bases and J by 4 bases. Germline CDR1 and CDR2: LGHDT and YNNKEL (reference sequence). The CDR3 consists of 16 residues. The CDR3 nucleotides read TGTGCCAGCAGCTCTAGCGGGCCCGAGGTGGGGTACGAGCAGTACTTC. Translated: CASSSSGPEVGYEQYF.

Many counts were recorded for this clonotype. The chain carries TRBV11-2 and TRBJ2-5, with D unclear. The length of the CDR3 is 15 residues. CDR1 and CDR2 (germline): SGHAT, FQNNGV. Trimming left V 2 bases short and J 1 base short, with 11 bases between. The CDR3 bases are TGTGCCAGCAGCTTACATGGCAGTGCCCAAGAGACCCAGTACTTC. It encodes CASSLHGSAQETQYF.

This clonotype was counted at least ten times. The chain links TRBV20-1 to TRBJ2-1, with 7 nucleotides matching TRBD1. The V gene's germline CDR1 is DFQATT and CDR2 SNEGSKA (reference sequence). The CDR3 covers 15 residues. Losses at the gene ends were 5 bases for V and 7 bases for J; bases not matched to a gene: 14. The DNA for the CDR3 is TGCAGTGCTGGGGACAGTTTGGTTGGACTGAATGAGCAGTTCTTC. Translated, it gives CSAGDSLVGLNEQFF.

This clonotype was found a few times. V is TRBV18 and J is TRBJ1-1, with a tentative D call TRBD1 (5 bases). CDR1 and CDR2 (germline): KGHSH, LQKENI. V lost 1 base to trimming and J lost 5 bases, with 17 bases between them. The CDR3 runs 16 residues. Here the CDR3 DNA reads TGTGCCAGCTCACCACTGAACAGGAGAAGTAGTACTGAAGCTTTCTTT. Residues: CASSPLNRRSSTEAFF.

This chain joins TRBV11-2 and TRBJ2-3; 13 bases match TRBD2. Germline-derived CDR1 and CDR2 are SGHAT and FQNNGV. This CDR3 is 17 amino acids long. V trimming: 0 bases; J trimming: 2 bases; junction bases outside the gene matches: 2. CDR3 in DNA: TGTGCCAGCAGCTTAGAGGGACTAGCGGGAACCACAGATACGCAGTATTTT. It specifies CASSLEGLAGTTDTQYF.

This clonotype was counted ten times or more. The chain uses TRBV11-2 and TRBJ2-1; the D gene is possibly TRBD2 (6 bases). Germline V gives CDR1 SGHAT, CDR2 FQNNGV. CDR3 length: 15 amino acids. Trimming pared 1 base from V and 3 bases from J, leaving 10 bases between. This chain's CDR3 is CASSLVGSGYNEQFF. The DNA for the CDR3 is TGTGCCAGCAGCTTAGTCGGGAGCGGCTACAATGAGCAGTTCTTC. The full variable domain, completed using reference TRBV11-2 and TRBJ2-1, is EAGVAQSPRYKIIEKRQSVAFWCNPISGHATLYWYQQILGQGPKLLIQFQNNGVVDDSQLPKDRFSAERLKGVDSTLKIQPAKLEDSAVYLCASSLVGSGYNEQFFGPGTRLTVL.

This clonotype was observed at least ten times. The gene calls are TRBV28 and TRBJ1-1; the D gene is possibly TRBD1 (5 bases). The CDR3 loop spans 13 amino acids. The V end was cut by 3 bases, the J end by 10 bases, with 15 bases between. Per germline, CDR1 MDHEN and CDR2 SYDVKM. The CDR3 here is CASSFPSGTAAFF. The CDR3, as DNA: TGTGCCAGCAGTTTCCCCAGTGGGACGGCAGCTTTCTTT.

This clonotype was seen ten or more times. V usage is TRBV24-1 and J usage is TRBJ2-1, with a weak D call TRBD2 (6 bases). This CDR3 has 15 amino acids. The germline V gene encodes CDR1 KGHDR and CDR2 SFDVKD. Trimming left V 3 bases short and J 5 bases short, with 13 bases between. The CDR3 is CATSDTGEVHNEQFF. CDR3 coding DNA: TGTGCCACCAGTGATACGGGGGAGGTACACAATGAGCAGTTCTTC.

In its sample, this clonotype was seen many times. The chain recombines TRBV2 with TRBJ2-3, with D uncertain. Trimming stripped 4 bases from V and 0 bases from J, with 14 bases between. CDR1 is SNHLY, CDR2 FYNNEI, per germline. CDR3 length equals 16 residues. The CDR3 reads CASSVNSPSSTDTQYF. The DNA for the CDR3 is TGTGCCAGCAGTGTTAACAGTCCCTCTAGCACAGATACGCAGTATTTT.

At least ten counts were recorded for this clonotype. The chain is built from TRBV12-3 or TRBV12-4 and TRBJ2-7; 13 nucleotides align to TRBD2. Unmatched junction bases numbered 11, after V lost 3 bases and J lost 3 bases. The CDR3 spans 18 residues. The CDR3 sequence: CASSFSRTSGRGFYEQYF. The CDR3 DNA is TGTGCCAGCAGTTTTTCCCGGACTAGCGGGAGAGGTTTCTACGAGCAGTACTTC.

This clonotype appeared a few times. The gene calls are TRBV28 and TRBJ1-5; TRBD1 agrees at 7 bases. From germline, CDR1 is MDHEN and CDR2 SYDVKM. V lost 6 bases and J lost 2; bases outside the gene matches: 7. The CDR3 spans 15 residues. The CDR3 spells CASRVQGGGNQPQHF. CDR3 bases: TGTGCCAGCAGGGTTCAGGGGGGGGGCAATCAGCCCCAGCATTTT.

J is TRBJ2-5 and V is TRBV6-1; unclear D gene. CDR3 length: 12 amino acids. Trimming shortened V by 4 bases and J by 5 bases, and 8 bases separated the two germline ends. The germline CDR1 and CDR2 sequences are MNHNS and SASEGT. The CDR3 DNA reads TGTGCCAGCAGTGCAAACCGGGAGACCCAGTACTTC. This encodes CASSANRETQYF.

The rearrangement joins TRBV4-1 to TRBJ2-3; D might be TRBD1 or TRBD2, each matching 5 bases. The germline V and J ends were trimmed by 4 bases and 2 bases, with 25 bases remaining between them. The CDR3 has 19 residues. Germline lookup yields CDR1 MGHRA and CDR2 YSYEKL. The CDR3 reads CASSPLDTGGPYNTDTQYF. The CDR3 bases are TGCGCCAGCAGCCCCTTGGACACCGGAGGTCCCTATAACACAGATACGCAGTATTTT.

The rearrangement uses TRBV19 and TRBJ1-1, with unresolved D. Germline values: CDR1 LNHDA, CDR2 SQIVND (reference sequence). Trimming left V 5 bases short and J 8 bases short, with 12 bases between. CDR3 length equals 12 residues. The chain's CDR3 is CASSSRVGEAFF. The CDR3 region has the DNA TGTGCCAGTAGTTCCCGGGTGGGAGAAGCTTTCTTT.

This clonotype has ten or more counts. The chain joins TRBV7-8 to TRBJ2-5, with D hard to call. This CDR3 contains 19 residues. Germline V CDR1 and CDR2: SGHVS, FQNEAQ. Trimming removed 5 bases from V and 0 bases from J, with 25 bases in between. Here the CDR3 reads CASSPFKWERRKYQETQYF. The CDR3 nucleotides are TGTGCCAGCAGCCCATTTAAGTGGGAAAGGAGAAAGTACCAAGAGACCCAGTACTTC.

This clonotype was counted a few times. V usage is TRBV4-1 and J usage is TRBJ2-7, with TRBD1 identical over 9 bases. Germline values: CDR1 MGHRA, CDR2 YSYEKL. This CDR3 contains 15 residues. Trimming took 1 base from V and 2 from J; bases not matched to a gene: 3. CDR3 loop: CASSQVGTGTYEQYF. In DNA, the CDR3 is TGCGCCAGCAGCCAAGTAGGGACAGGGACCTACGAGCAGTACTTC.

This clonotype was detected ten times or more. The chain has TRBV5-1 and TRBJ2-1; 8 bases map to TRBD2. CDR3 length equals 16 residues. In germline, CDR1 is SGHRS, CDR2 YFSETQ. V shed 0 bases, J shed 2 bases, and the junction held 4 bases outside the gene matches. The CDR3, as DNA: TGCGCCAGCAGCTTGGCCAGCGGGAGTACCTACAATGAGCAGTTCTTC. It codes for CASSLASGSTYNEQFF.

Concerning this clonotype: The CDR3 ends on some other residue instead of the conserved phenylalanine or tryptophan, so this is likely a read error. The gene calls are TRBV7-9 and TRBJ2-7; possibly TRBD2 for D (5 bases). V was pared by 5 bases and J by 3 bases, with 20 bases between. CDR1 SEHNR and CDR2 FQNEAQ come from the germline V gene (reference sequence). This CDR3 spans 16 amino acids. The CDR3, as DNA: TGTGCCAGCAGCCTACGAGGGATCGCAGTGAACTACGAGCAGTACCTC. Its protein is CASSLRGIAVNYEQYL.

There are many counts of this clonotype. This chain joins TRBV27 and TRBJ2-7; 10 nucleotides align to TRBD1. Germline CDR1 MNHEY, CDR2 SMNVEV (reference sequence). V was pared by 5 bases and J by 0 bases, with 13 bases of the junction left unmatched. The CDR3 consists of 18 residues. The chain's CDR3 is CASSRLRDRGLSSYEQYF. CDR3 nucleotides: TGTGCCAGCAGTCGACTCCGGGACAGGGGCCTAAGCTCCTACGAGCAGTACTTC.